This is a list of T cell receptor beta chains from one sample in a study of cytomegalovirus exposure and HLA in healthy donors. TCRdb's copy holds only in-frame clones and misses some; the assay was immunoSEQ multiplex PCR. With under 75,000 clones in the sample, the ten largest clones hold roughly 2.3%. Input material: PBMCs. These receptors were obtained from a female donor in good health and CMV-seropositive. Each CDR3 is given with its conserved first and last residue.

v_gene	CDR3aa
TRBV4-3	CASCLDRNTEAFF
TRBV18	CASSPNAGAETQYF
TRBV9	CASSRGGRQGTMNTEAFF
TRBV6-1	CASSEFGQDYGYTF
TRBV19	CASSGSPFGYTF
TRBV28	CASSFAGAGNSQYF
TRBV4-1	CASSPIGTGNYGYTF
TRBV7-2	CASSLEGQGVGYTF
TRBV6-5	CASSKTGGYGYTF
TRBV4-1	CASSSDRDKLREKLFF
TRBV27	CASSLSVGTPSEKYF
TRBV7-2	CASSPRSGYEQYF
TRBV7-9	CASSLTGVQFF
TRBV7-8	CASSLEVGGGQYF
TRBV29-1	CSVEVAGRDNEQFF
TRBV6-6	CASYGTGASGSEAFF
TRBV9	CASSTREGSPLHF
TRBV28	CASSVLQALGEKLFF
TRBV10-3	CAITGTDTGELFF
TRBV7-2	CASSQGPGDNQPQHF
TRBV7-3	CASSLPGADTEAFF
TRBV28	CASRRTSNQPQHF
TRBV29-1	CSVVYLYGYTF
TRBV18	CASQQGSGNTIYF
TRBV28	CASRGRHREYF
TRBV7-6	CASSLTTRMNTGELFF
TRBV7-3	CASSPRGGDTEAFF
TRBV4-1	CASSPSGLAAAYEQYF
TRBV18	CAGRRGGDNTGELFF
TRBV10-3	CAISLSDSRNYGYTF
TRBV18	CASSQGLAGGANNEQFF
TRBV9	CASSLQGSEQFF
TRBV5-1	CASSLERVPYNEQFF
TRBV5-1	CASSSVGQNTGELFF
TRBV6-6	CASSPGGSYNEQFF
TRBV4-3	CASSLSHPQRNEQFF
TRBV6-5	CASSYGGVDTEAFF
TRBV6-1	CASSESLDTTDTQYF
TRBV6-1	CASSESASGETQYF
TRBV7-9	CASSPRQGIDTDTQYF
TRBV28	CASNTFGRRYEQYF
TRBV27	CASSFLGDRAYGYTF
TRBV2	CASSDVSYSNYGYTF
TRBV4-1	CASSHLSDFTDTQYF
TRBV28	CASSFCSEKTQYF
TRBV28	CASSLLQAGVYGYTF
TRBV18	CASSPPMTGVWTDTQYF
TRBV6-1	CASPKTGNTEAFF
TRBV9	CASSTTSGTGGTDTQYF
TRBV28	CASSDLVGEDTQYF
TRBV6-5	CASSYSGARYEQYF
TRBV7-2	CASGRGGAEKKLFF
TRBV5-5	CASSLMYRGGEQFF